These 28 T cell receptor beta chains were sequenced from one sample in a study of early T cells in non-severe SARS-CoV-2 infection. From the 5' RACE reads, TCRdb called clonotypes with MiXCR, one entry per CDR3 protein. The data show roughly 31,000 distinct CDR3 sequences, with less than 10% seen just once and about 13% held by the top ten. The sequenced sample was whole blood. The receptors shown here come from an adult who was a healthcare worker with PCR-confirmed SARS-CoV-2 infection or an uninfected control (not recorded which).

This clonotype was detected ten times or more. This sequence joins TRBV7-6 and TRBJ2-1; 8 positions match TRBD1. Germline CDR1 reads SGHVS; CDR2 reads FNYEAQ. CDR3 size: 17 residues. V was clipped by 1 base and J by 5 bases; unmatched bases: 10. CDR3 amino acids: CASSLEVTGGNHNEQFF. CDR3 bases: TGTGCCAGCAGCTTAGAGGTTACAGGGGGGAACCACAATGAGCAGTTCTTC. Variable domain in full (rest from reference TRBV7-6 and TRBJ2-1): GAGVSQSPRYKVTKRGQDVALRCDPISGHVSLYWYRQALGQGPEFLTYFNYEAQQDKSGLPNDRFSAERPEGSISTLTIQRTEQRDSAMYRCASSLEVTGGNHNEQFFGPGTRLTVL.

V and J are TRBV10-2 and TRBJ1-1; 9 nucleotides line up with TRBD1. J lost 0 bases, V lost 6 bases, and 5 bases had no gene match. Germline values: CDR1 WSHSY, CDR2 SAAADI. The length of the CDR3 is 15 residues. CDR3 nucleotide sequence: TGCGCCAGCAGGACCGGGACAGGGCTGAACACTGAAGCTTTCTTT. Its translation is CASRTGTGLNTEAFF.

This clonotype was detected many times. The rearrangement uses TRBV5-5 and TRBJ1-5, with D unclear. This CDR3 is 14 amino acids long. From germline, CDR1 is SGHKS and CDR2 YYEKEE (reference sequence). The germline V and J ends were trimmed by 3 bases and 0 bases, with 7 bases remaining between them. CDR3 residues: CASSSTYSNQPQHF. The CDR3 nucleotides read TGTGCCAGCAGCTCGACTTATAGCAATCAGCCCCAGCATTTT.

By proportion, this clonotype is medium-sized. This chain links TRBV4-3 with TRBJ2-4; tentatively, D is TRBD1 (5 bases). CDR1 and CDR2 from the germline V gene are LGHNA and YSLEER. The CDR3 length is 13 residues. Trimming cost V 0 bases and J 7 bases, with 7 bases left between them. CDR3: CASSQDRVNIQYF. For the CDR3, the DNA is TGCGCCAGCAGCCAAGACAGGGTTAACATTCAGTACTTC.

The count of this clonotype is one. The rearrangement joins TRBV2 to TRBJ2-2; D may be TRBD1 or TRBD2 (5 bases each). V lost 2 bases to trimming and J lost 6 bases, with 19 bases between them. This CDR3 region has 17 residues. Germline V gives CDR1 SNHLY, CDR2 FYNNEI. In nucleotides, the CDR3 is TGTGCCAGCAGTGAACCCCTAGCCTTTTTGGGGGCCGGGGAGCTGTTTTTT. Protein: CASSEPLAFLGAGELFF.

For this clonotype: A much larger clonotype is one base distant, so this may be a read error. The chain has TRBV11-2 and TRBJ2-5; no reliable D call. Germline values: CDR1 SGHAT, CDR2 FQNNGV. This CDR3 contains 12 residues. V was cut by 10 bases and J by 4 bases, with 13 bases left in between. CDR3 sequence reads: CANSLAPETQYF. The CDR3 bases are TGTGCCAACAGTTTGGCGCCAGAGACCCAGTACTTC.

This clonotype occurred many times. J is TRBJ2-7 and V is TRBV4-1; unclear D gene. Germline V CDR1 and CDR2: MGHRA, YSYEKL. The CDR3 has 14 residues. V shed 0 bases and J shed 1 base, with 7 bases lying between them. This CDR3 reads CASSQDASSYEQYF. CDR3 nucleotide sequence: TGCGCCAGCAGCCAAGATGCGTCGTCCTACGAGCAGTACTTC.

This clonotype was found many times. The CDR3 loop is CASVTDRDSGANVLTF. The CDR3 DNA follows: TGTGCCAGTGTGACAGACCGAGATTCTGGGGCCAACGTCCTGACTTTC. This chain uses TRBV7-9 with TRBJ2-6; perhaps TRBD1 as D (5 bases). This CDR3 has 16 amino acids. Germline lookup yields CDR1 SEHNR and CDR2 FQNEAQ (reference sequence). The germline V and J ends were trimmed by 9 bases and 1 base, with 16 bases remaining between them.

This clonotype was found a few times. The rearrangement links TRBV27 to TRBJ1-4, with 7 bases aligning to TRBD1. CDR3 length: 14 residues. In germline, CDR1 is MNHEY, CDR2 SMNVEV (reference sequence). V trimming: 5 bases; J trimming: 3 bases; junction bases outside the gene matches: 3. The CDR3 coding sequence is TGTGCCAGCAGTCGACAGGGACCTAATGAAAAACTGTTTTTT. Translated, it gives CASSRQGPNEKLFF. The complete variable domain, with remaining parts taken from reference TRBV27 and TRBJ1-4, reads EAQVTQNPRYLITVTGKKLTVTCSQNMNHEYMSWYRQDPGLGLRQIYYSMNVEVTDKGDVPEGYKVSRKEKRNFPLILESPSPNQTSLYFCASSRQGPNEKLFFGSGTQLSVL.

This clonotype was picked up many times. The V call is TRBV12-3 or TRBV12-4, the J call TRBJ2-7, with D unclear. The CDR3 covers 14 residues. Trimming shortened V by 5 bases and J by 2 bases, and 13 bases separated the two germline ends. The CDR3 nucleotides are TGTGCCAGCAGTCCAGTCGAAGACCCCTACGAGCAGTACTTC. Amino acids: CASSPVEDPYEQYF.

The chain has TRBV19 and TRBJ1-4; D not certain. Germline V CDR1 and CDR2: LNHDA, SQIVND (reference sequence). The ends were cut back, 5 bases at V and 0 bases at J, with 13 bases in the middle. The CDR3 spans 16 residues. CDR3 DNA: TGTGCCAGTAGTCCGAACCCCAGCGCAACTAATGAAAAACTGTTTTTT. This codes for CASSPNPSATNEKLFF.

This clonotype was detected many times. The genes are TRBV10-3 and TRBJ2-5, with 7 bases matching TRBD2. Trimming at V came to 2 bases and at J to 2 bases, leaving 2 bases not matched to a gene. The germline V gene encodes CDR1 ENHRY and CDR2 SYGVKD. The CDR3 length is 14 residues. The CDR3 DNA is TGTGCCATCAGTGAGGCGGGAGCTCAAGAGACCCAGTACTTC. This codes for CAISEAGAQETQYF.

This clonotype was seen many times. This chain uses TRBV18 with TRBJ1-2, with 8 bases lining up with TRBD1. V lost 5 bases and J lost 5; bases outside the gene matches: 13. CDR1 is KGHSH and CDR2 is LQKENI in the germline V gene. The CDR3 is made up of 16 amino acids. CDR3 sequence: CASSDWTGNQGYGYTF. CDR3 sequence (DNA): TGTGCCAGCTCAGATTGGACAGGGAACCAGGGGTATGGCTACACCTTC.

This clonotype has a handful of counts. The gene calls are TRBV29-1 and TRBJ2-5; either TRBD1 or TRBD2 may supply D (5 bases each). Per the germline V gene, CDR1 is SQVTM and CDR2 is ANQGSEA. The CDR3 length is 16 residues. V was shortened by 7 bases and J by 2 bases, with 23 bases between the two germline ends. CDR3: CSALGILRGPQETQYF. The CDR3 nucleotides are TGCAGCGCCCTCGGGATTCTGAGGGGACCTCAAGAGACCCAGTACTTC.

This clonotype has ten or more counts. The CDR3 protein is CASSQDSGVESYEQYF. The CDR3 region has the DNA TGCGCCAGCAGCCAAGACTCAGGGGTGGAATCCTACGAGCAGTACTTC. The chain employs TRBV4-3 and TRBJ2-7, with a tentative D call TRBD1 (6 bases). Germline V lookup: CDR1 LGHNA, CDR2 YSLEER. Deletions cut 0 bases from V and 1 base from J, with 13 bases between. The CDR3 is 16 residues long.

The sample holds many counts of this clonotype. The chain employs TRBV27 and TRBJ2-2; no clear D. V gave up 4 bases and J gave up 7 bases, with 4 bases separating them. CDR3 size: 11 residues. CDR1 and CDR2 from the germline V gene are MNHEY and SMNVEV (reference sequence). The CDR3 nucleotides read TGTGCCAGCAGTTGGAGCGGGGAGCTGTTTTTT. Its protein is CASSWSGELFF.

J is TRBJ2-7 and V is TRBV10-3; a possible D gene is TRBD2 (7 bases). Per germline, CDR1 ENHRY and CDR2 SYGVKD. The CDR3 covers 14 residues. Trimming removed 3 bases at V and 7 bases at J, with 16 bases between. CDR3 loop: CAISDSGGSREQYF. The CDR3 DNA reads TGTGCCATCAGTGACTCGGGGGGCTCTCGGGAGCAGTACTTC.

The table lists this clonotype with many counts. V gene TRBV5-3 combines with J gene TRBJ2-4, with TRBD2 identical over 8 bases. TRBV5-3 is classed as an ORF, of uncertain function. This CDR3 has 18 amino acids. V lost 0 bases, J lost 1 base, and 9 bases stayed unmatched. CDR3 nucleotide sequence: TGTGCCAGAAGCTTGGCCGGGGGGGCCATAAGGGCCAAAAACATTCAGTACTTC. It is translated as CARSLAGGAIRAKNIQYF.

This clonotype was seen many times. The chain carries TRBV5-1 and TRBJ1-1; D remains ambiguous. V lost 1 base and J 1 base, leaving 5 bases between the germline ends. The CDR3 sequence is 13 residues long. Germline CDR1 and CDR2: SGHRS and YFSETQ. The CDR3 nucleotides are TGCGCCAGCAGCTTGAACGAGAACACTGAAGCTTTCTTT. This sequence encodes CASSLNENTEAFF. Variable domain in full (rest from reference TRBV5-1 and TRBJ1-1): KAGVTQTPRYLIKTRGQQVTLSCSPISGHRSVSWYQQTPGQGLQFLFEYFSETQRNKGNFPGRFSGRQFSNSRSEMNVSTLELGDSALYLCASSLNENTEAFFGQGTRLTVV.

The table lists this clonotype with many counts. The chain employs TRBV12-3 or TRBV12-4 and TRBJ2-7; possible D gene TRBD2, 7 bases. The CDR3 totals 15 residues. Between the trimmed V and J ends, which lost 4 bases and 4 bases, there was a span of 17 bases. The CDR3 sequence is CASSSAAGAPYEQYF. The CDR3 DNA follows: TGTGCCAGCAGTTCGGCCGCGGGGGCTCCTTACGAGCAGTACTTC.

This clonotype was seen repeatedly, ten times or more. The V and J genes are TRBV4-3 and TRBJ2-3; unclear D gene. This CDR3 region has 12 residues. V was shortened by 0 bases and J by 7 bases, with 5 bases between the two germline ends. Germline V CDR1 and CDR2: LGHNA, YSLEER. This chain's CDR3 is CASSQDDNTQYF. The CDR3 DNA sequence: TGCGCCAGCAGCCAAGATGACAATACGCAGTATTTT.

This clonotype was seen repeatedly, ten times or more. The chain carries TRBV6-5 and TRBJ1-1; no clear D. The CDR3 has 14 residues. Germline-derived CDR1 and CDR2 are MNHEY and SVGAGI. The germline V and J ends were trimmed by 0 bases and 4 bases, with 9 bases remaining between them. CDR3 loop: CASSYSEFGTEAFF. The DNA of the CDR3 is TGTGCCAGCAGTTACTCGGAGTTTGGCACTGAAGCTTTCTTT.

A few counts support this clonotype. CDR3 sequence: CASSPPDRGLNTEAFF. The CDR3 coding sequence is TGTGCCAGCTCACCACCGGACAGGGGGCTGAACACTGAAGCTTTCTTT. The rearrangement links TRBV18 to TRBJ1-1; 11 nucleotides match TRBD1. The CDR3 consists of 16 residues. With 0 bases clipped from V and 0 bases from J, the junction kept 0 bases outside the gene matches. Germline values: CDR1 KGHSH, CDR2 LQKENI.

At least ten counts were recorded for this clonotype. The chain combines TRBV21-1 with TRBJ1-1. TRBV21-1 is designated a pseudogene. The CDR3 runs to 13 residues. The CDR3 coding sequence is TGTGCCAGCACCTTTAAAGTGAACACTGAAGCTTTCTTT. The encoded protein is CASTFKVNTEAFF.

This clonotype was counted only a few times. The chain carries TRBV11-2 and TRBJ2-1, with a tentative D call TRBD1 (6 bases). The germline CDR1 and CDR2 sequences are SGHAT and FQNNGV. V was trimmed by 5 bases and J by 2 bases, leaving 25 bases between them. CDR3 size: 19 residues. The CDR3 region is CASSRRGSLVQGTYNEQFF. The DNA for the CDR3 is TGTGCCAGCAGCCGCCGGGGTAGCCTCGTCCAGGGGACCTACAATGAGCAGTTCTTC.

Only a few counts were recorded for this clonotype. This chain uses TRBV11-2 with TRBJ1-1; D is unresolved. CDR1 is SGHAT, CDR2 FQNNGV, per germline. V was trimmed by 2 bases and J by 11 bases, leaving 12 bases between them. The CDR3 contains 12 residues. Written as DNA, the CDR3 is TGTGCCAGCAGCTTAAGCGCACCGGGGGCTTTCTTT. Its translation is CASSLSAPGAFF. Variable domain in full (rest from reference TRBV11-2 and TRBJ1-1): EAGVAQSPRYKIIEKRQSVAFWCNPISGHATLYWYQQILGQGPKLLIQFQNNGVVDDSQLPKDRFSAERLKGVDSTLKIQPAKLEDSAVYLCASSLSAPGAFFGQGTRLTVV.

In this sample, this clonotype turned up a few times. V usage is TRBV12-3 or TRBV12-4 and J usage is TRBJ2-7; D is perhaps TRBD1 (6 bases). Trimming removed 2 bases from V and 7 bases from J, with 6 bases in between. The CDR3 sequence is 11 residues long. The CDR3 nucleotides are TGTGCCAGCAGTTTAACAGGGGAGCAGTACTTC. This sequence encodes CASSLTGEQYF.

The chain has TRBV12-5 and TRBJ1-2; 8 nucleotides agree with TRBD1. The CDR3 has 15 residues. Germline V gene lookup returns CDR1 LGHNT and CDR2 FRNRAP. V shed 1 base, J shed 8 bases, and the junction held 9 bases outside the gene matches. CDR3 coding DNA: TGTGCTAGTGGTTTGGGGACCAGGGGGCGCGAAGGCTACACCTTC. Translating gives CASGLGTRGREGYTF.